This entry is about one TCR beta chain. The repertoire was sequenced with immunoSEQ multiplex PCR; TCRdb's copy has only in-frame clones and lacks some. The table has about 180,000 clones, 82% seen once. Trimming took off 4 bases at V and 4 bases at J, with 11 bases between the two ends. Per the germline V gene, CDR1 is SGHRS and CDR2 is YFSETQ. The CDR3 contains 13 residues. This entry comes from a study of blood T cell repertoires in COVID-19. Across the study: Sites in the United States, Italy and Spain provided acute and convalescent COVID-19 samples.

Specimen: peripheral blood. This rearrangement joins TRBV5-1 to TRBJ1-2; perhaps TRBD1 as D (6 bases). The receptor was derived from a woman aged 80 or over with active or convalescent COVID-19. DNA of the CDR3: TGCGCCAGCAGCCACAGGGATAGCTATGGCTACACCTTC. Its protein product is CASSHRDSYGYTF. Drawing the rest from reference TRBV5-1 and TRBJ1-2, the complete variable domain is KAGVTQTPRYLIKTRGQQVTLSCSPISGHRSVSWYQQTPGQGLQFLFEYFSETQRNKGNFPGRFSGRQFSNSRSEMNVSTLELGDSALYLCASSHRDSYGYTFGSGTRLTVV.